The source of this TCR beta chain is a study of cytomegalovirus exposure and HLA in healthy donors. Researchers ran the PCR with 60 Vbeta and 13 Jbeta primers. TCRdb keeps only in-frame clones here, not all; method: immunoSEQ multiplex PCR. The sample includes 140,000 to 150,000 clones, approximately 84% seen only once; the top ten take approximately 9.7%. V was pared by 5 bases and J by 9 bases, with 10 bases of the junction left unmatched. CDR1 is SGHNT, CDR2 YENEEA, per germline. CDR3 length equals 14 residues. The receptor was derived from an older woman in good health and CMV-seropositive. Source material: PBMCs. The V gene is TRBV11-3, the J gene TRBJ2-1; 7 bases match TRBD2. The CDR3 region is CASSPGLTYAEQFF. CDR3 sequence (DNA): TGTGCCAGCAGCCCGGGACTAACCTACGCTGAGCAGTTCTTC.